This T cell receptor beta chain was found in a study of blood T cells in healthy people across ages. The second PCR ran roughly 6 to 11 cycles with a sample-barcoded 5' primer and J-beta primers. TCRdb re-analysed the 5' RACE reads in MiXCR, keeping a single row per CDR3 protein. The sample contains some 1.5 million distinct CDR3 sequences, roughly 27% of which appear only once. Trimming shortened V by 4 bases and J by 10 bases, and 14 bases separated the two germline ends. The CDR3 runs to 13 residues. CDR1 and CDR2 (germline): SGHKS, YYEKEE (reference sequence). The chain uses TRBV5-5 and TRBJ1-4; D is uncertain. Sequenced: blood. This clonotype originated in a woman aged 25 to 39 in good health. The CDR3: CASSPGREGKLFF. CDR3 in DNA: TGTGCCAGCAGCCCGGGGAGGGAGGGAAAACTGTTTTTT.